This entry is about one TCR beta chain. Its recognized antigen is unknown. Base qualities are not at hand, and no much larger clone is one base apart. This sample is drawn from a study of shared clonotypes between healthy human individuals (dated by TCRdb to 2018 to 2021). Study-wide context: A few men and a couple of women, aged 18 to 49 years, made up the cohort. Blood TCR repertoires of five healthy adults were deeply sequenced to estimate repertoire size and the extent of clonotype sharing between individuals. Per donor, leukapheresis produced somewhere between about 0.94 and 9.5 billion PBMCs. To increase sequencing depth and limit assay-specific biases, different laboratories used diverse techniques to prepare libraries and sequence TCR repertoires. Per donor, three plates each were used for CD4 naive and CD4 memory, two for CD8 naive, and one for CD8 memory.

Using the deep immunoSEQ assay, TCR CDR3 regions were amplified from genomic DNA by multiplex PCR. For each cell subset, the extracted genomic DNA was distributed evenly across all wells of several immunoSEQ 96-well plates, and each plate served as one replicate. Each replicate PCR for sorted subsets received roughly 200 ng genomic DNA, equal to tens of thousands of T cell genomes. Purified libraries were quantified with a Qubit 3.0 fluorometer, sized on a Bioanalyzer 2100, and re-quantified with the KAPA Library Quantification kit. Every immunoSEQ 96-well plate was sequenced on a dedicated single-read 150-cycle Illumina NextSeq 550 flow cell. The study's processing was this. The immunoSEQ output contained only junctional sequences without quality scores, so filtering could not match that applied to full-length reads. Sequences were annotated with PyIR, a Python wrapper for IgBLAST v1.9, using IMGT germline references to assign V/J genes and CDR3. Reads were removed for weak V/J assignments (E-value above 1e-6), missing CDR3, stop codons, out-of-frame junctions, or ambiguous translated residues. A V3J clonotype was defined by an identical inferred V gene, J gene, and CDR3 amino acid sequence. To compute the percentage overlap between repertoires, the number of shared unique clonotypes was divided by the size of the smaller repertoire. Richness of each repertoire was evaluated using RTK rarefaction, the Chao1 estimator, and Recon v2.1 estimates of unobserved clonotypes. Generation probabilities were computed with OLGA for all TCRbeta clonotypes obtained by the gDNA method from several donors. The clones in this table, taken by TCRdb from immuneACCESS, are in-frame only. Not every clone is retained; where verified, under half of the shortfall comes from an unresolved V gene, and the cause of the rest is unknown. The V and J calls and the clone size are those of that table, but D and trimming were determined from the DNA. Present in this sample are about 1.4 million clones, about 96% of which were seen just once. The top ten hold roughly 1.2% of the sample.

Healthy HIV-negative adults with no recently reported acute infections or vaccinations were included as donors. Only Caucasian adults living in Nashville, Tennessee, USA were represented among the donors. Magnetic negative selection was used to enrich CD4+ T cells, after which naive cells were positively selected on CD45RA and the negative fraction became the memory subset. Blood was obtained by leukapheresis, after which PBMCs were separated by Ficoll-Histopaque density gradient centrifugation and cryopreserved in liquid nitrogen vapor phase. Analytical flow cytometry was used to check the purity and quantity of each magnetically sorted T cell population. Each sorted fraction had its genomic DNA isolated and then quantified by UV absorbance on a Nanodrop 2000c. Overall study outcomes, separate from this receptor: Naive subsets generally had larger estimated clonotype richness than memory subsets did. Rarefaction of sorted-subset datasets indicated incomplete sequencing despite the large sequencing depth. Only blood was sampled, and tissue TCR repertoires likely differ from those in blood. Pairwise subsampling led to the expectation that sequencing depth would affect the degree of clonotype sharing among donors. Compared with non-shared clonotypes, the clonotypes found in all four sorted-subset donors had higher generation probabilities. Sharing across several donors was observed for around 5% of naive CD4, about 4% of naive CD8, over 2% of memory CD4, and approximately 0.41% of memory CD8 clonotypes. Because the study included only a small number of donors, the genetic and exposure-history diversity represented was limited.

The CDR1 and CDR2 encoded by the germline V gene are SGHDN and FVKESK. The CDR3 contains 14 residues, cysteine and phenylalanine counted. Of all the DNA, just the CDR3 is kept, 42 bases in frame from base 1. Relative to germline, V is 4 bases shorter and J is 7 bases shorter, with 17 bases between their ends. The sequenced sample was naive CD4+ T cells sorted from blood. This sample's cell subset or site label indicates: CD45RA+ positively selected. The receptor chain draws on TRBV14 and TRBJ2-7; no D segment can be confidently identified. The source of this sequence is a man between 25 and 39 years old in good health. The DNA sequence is TGTGCCAGCAGCCGTGAGAAGCGATCCCAGGAGCAGTACTTC. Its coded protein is CASSREKRSQEQYF. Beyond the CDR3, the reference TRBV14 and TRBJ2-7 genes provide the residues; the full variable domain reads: EAGVTQFPSHSVIEKGQTVTLRCDPISGHDNLYWYRRVMGKEIKFLLHFVKESKQDESGMPNNRFLAERTGGTYSTLKVQPAELEDSGVYFCASSREKRSQEQYFGPGTRLTVT.